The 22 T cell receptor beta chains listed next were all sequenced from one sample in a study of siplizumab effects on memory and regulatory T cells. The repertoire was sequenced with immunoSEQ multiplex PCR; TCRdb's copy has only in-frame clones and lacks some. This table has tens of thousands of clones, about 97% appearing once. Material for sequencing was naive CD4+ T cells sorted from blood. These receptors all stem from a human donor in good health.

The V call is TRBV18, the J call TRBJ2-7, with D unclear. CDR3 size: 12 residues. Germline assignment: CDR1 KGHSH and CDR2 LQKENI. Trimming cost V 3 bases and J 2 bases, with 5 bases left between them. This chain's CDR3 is CASSPRTYEQYF. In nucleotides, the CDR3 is TGTGCCAGCTCACCTCGGACCTACGAGCAGTACTTC.

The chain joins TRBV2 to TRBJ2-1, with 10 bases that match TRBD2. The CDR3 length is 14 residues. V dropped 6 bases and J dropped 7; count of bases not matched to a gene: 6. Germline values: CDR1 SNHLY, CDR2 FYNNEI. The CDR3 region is CASRLAGVGNEQFF. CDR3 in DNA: TGTGCCAGCAGGCTAGCGGGAGTCGGGAATGAGCAGTTCTTC.

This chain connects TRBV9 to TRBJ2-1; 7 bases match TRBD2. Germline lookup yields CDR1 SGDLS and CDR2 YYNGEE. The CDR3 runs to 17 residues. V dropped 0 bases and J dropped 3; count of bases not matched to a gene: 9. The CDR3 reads CASSVEGGSTFYNEQFF. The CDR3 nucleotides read TGTGCCAGCAGCGTAGAAGGCGGGAGTACCTTCTACAATGAGCAGTTCTTC.

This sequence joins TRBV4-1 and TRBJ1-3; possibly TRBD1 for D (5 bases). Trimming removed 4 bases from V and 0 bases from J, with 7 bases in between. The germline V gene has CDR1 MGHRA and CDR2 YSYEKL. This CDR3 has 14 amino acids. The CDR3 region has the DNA TGCGCCAGCAGCCGGGGGAACTCTGGAAACACCATATATTTT. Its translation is CASSRGNSGNTIYF.

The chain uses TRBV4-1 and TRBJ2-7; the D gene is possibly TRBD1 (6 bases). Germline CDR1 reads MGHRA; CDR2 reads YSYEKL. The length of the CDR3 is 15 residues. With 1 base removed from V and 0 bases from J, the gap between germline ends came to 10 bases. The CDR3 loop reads CASSQGVDSSYEQYF. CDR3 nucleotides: TGCGCCAGCAGCCAAGGGGTGGACAGCTCCTACGAGCAGTACTTC.

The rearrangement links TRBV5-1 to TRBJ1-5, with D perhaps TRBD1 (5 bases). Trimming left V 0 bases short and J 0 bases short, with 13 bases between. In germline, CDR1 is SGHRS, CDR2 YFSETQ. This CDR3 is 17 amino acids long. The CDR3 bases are TGCGCCAGCAGCTTGGGTACTCAGGGTTTTAGCAATCAGCCCCAGCATTTT. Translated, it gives CASSLGTQGFSNQPQHF.

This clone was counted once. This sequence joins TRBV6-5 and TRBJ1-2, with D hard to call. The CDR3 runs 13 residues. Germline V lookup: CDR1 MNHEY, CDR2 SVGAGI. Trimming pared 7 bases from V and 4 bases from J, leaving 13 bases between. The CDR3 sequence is CASTQNDGYGYTF. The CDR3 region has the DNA TGTGCCAGCACCCAAAACGACGGCTATGGCTACACCTTC.

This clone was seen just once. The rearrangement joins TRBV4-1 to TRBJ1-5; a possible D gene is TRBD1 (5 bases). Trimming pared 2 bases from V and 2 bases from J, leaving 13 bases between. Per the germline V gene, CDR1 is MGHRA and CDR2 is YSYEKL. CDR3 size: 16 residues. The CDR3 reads CASSQPGRDRNQPQHF. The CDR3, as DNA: TGCGCCAGCAGCCAACCAGGGAGAGACCGCAATCAGCCCCAGCATTTT.

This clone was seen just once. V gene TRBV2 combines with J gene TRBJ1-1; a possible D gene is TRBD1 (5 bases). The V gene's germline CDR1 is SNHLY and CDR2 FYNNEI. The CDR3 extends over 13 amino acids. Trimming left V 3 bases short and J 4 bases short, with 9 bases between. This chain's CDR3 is CASSEGRGTEAFF. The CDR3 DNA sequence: TGTGCCAGCAGTGAGGGAAGGGGCACTGAAGCTTTCTTT. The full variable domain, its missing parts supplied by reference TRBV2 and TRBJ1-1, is EPEVTQTPSHQVTQMGQEVILRCVPISNHLYFYWYRQILGQKVEFLVSFYNNEISEKSEIFDDQFSVERPDGSNFTLKIRSTKLEDSAMYFCASSEGRGTEAFFGQGTRLTVV.

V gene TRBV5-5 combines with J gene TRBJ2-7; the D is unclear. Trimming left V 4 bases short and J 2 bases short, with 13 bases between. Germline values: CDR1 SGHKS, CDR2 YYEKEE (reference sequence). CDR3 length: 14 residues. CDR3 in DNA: TGTGCCAGCAGCGGACGTAATAGGGCCTACGAGCAGTACTTC. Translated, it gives CASSGRNRAYEQYF.

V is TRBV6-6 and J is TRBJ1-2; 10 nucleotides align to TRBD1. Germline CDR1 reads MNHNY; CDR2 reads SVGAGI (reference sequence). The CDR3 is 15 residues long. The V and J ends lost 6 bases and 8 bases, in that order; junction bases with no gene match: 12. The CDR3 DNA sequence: TGTGCCAGCAGCCAAGCCCGACAGGGGGCGGGGGGCTACACCTTC. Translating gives CASSQARQGAGGYTF.

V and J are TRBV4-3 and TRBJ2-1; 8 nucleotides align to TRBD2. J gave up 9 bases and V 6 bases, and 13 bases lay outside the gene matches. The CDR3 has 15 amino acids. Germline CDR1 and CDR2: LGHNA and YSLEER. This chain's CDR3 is CASSHSAAGEAEQFF. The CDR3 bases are TGCGCCAGCAGTCACTCAGCAGCGGGAGAGGCTGAGCAGTTCTTC.

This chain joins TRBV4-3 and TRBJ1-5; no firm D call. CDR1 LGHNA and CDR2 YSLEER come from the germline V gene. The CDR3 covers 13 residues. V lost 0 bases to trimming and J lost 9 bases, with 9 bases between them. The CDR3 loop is CASSQELLRPQHF. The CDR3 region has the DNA TGCGCCAGCAGCCAAGAATTGTTGAGGCCCCAGCATTTT.

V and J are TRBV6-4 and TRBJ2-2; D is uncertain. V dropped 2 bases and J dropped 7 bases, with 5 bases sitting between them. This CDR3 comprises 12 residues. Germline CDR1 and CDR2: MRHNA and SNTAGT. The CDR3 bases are TGTGCCAGCAGTGACGATTTCGGGGAGCTGTTTTTT. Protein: CASSDDFGELFF.

The CDR3 loop is CASSATTGRSSGNTIYF. In DNA form, the CDR3 reads TGTGCCAGCAGCGCCACGACAGGGCGCAGCTCTGGAAACACCATATATTTT. The chain links TRBV9 to TRBJ1-3; 7 bases fit TRBD1. Unmatched junction bases numbered 9, after V lost 3 bases and J lost 0 bases. CDR1 and CDR2 (germline): SGDLS, YYNGEE. The CDR3 has 17 residues.

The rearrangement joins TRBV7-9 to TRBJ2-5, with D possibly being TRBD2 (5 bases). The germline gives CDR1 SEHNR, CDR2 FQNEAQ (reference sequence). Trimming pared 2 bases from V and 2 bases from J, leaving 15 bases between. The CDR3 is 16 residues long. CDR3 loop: CASSLWETVQQETQYF. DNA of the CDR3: TGTGCCAGCAGCTTATGGGAGACTGTACAACAAGAGACCCAGTACTTC. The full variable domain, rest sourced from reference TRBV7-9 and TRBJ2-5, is DTGVSQNPRHKITKRGQNVTFRCDPISEHNRLYWYRQTLGQGPEFLTYFQNEAQLEKSRLLSDRFSAERPKGSFSTLEIQRTEQGDSAMYLCASSLWETVQQETQYFGPGTRLLVL.

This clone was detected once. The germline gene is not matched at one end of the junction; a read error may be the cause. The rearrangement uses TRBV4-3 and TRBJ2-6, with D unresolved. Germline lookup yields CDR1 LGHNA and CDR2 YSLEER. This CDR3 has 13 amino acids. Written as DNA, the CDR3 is TGCGCCAGCAGCCAAGATGGGACCAACGTCCTGACTTTC. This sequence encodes CASSQDGTNVLTF.

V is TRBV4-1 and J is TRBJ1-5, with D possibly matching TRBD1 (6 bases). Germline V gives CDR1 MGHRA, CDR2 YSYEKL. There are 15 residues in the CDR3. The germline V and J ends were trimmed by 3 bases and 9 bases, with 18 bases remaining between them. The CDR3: CASSHSRREGGPQHF. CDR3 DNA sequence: TGCGCCAGCAGCCATTCCCGGCGTGAGGGGGGGCCCCAGCATTTT.

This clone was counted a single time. This CDR3 is CASGLVGDRTQYF. In DNA, the CDR3 is TGTGCTAGTGGTTTGGTAGGTGACAGAACGCAGTATTTT. The gene calls are TRBV12-5 and TRBJ2-3; maybe TRBD1 (5 bases). Germline V lookup: CDR1 LGHNT, CDR2 FRNRAP. The length of the CDR3 is 13 residues. Trimming removed 0 bases at V and 9 bases at J, with 10 bases between. The variable domain in full, with the rest retrieved from reference TRBV12-5 and TRBJ2-3, is DARVTQTPRHKVTEMGQEVTMRCQPILGHNTVFWYRQTMMQGLELLAYFRNRAPLDDSGMPKDRFSAEMPDATLATLKIQPSEPRDSAVYFCASGLVGDRTQYFGPGTRLTVL.

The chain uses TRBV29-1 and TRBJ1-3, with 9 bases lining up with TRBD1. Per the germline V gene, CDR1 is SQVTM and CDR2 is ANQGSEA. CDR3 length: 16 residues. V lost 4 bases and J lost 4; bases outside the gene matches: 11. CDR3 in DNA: TGCAGCGTTGCGCTCATACAGGGGGCGATAGGAAACACCATATATTTT. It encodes CSVALIQGAIGNTIYF.

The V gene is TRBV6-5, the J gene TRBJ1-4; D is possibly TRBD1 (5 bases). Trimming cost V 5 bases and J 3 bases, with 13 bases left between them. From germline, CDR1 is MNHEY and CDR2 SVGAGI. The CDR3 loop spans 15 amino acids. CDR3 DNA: TGTGCCAGCAGTCGGCAGGGATCAGCTAATGAAAAACTGTTTTTT. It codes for CASSRQGSANEKLFF.

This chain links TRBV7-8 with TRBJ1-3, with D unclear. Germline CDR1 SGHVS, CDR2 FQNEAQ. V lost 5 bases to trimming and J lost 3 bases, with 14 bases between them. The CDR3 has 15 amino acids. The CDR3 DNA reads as TGTGCCAGCAGCCCACGGGCAGGAATTGGAAACACCATATATTTT. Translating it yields CASSPRAGIGNTIYF.